One and the same sample provided the 9 T cell receptor beta chains below, sequenced in a study of blood T cells in healthy people across ages. PCR was performed a second time for about 6 to 11 cycles using a sample-barcoded 5' primer and a J-beta primer mix. MiXCR was run by TCRdb on the 5' RACE reads, yielding one entry per CDR3 protein. The sample contains about 720,000 distinct CDR3 sequences, 20% to 25% of which appear only once. This sample was shared with a second study, whose subject was T cells of mothers and their children.

Sequencing input: blood. Source of these receptors: a boy aged 10-17 years in good health.

The CDR3 loop reads CASSLGTLSSYEQYF. The CDR3 DNA follows: TGCGCCAGCAGCCTGGGAACTTTAAGCTCCTACGAGCAGTACTTC. The genes are TRBV4-3 and TRBJ2-5; no clear D gene. The closer fit of TRBJ2-7 to the DNA end suggests the J call may be wrong. Per the germline V gene, CDR1 is LGHNA and CDR2 is YSLEER. The CDR3 loop spans 15 amino acids.

This chain links TRBV20-1 with TRBJ1-3, with D possibly being TRBD1 (5 bases). Looked up from germline, CDR1 is DFQATT and CDR2 is SNEGSKA (reference sequence). This CDR3 region has 19 residues. V gave up 3 bases and J gave up 0 bases, with 24 bases separating them. DNA for the CDR3: TGCAGTGCTAGGCGATGGACGAAAGGGGCGGTGAGCTCTGGAAACACCATATATTTT. Protein product: CSARRWTKGAVSSGNTIYF.

In DNA, the CDR3 is TGTGCCAGCAGAGTAACCGGGACTAGCGGACGTAACTCCTACAATGAGCAGTTCTTC. It yields the protein CASRVTGTSGRNSYNEQFF. The J gene is TRBJ2-1, the V gene TRBV7-2; 11 bases are shared with TRBD2. V was pared by 6 bases and J by 0 bases, with 13 bases of the junction left unmatched. The germline V gene has CDR1 SGHTA and CDR2 FQGNSA. The CDR3 has 19 residues.

This clonotype showed up just a few times. The chain has TRBV9 and TRBJ2-5; TRBD2 matches 8 bases. V dropped 2 bases and J dropped 5; count of bases not matched to a gene: 8. The germline V gene has CDR1 SGDLS and CDR2 YYNGEE. This CDR3 is built from 15 residues. The CDR3 protein is CASSVTGRASETQYF. The CDR3 region has the DNA TGTGCCAGCAGCGTTACCGGGAGGGCCTCGGAGACCCAGTACTTC.

V and J are TRBV7-2 and TRBJ1-6; unclear D gene. The CDR3 length is 14 residues. Germline CDR1 is SGHTA and CDR2 is FQGNSA. Trimming pared 7 bases from V and 4 bases from J, leaving 11 bases between. The CDR3 DNA is TGTGCCAGCAAGGAAGGCGGTTATAATTCACCCCTCCACTTT. This codes for CASKEGGYNSPLHF.

This chain joins TRBV24-1 and TRBJ2-2, with D possibly being TRBD1 or TRBD2 (5 bases each). The germline gives CDR1 KGHDR, CDR2 SFDVKD. V lost 10 bases to trimming and J lost 4 bases, with 15 bases between them. This CDR3 is 14 amino acids long. CDR3 nucleotide sequence: TGTGCCACTAGAGGGGTTGAAGGCACCGGGGAGCTGTTTTTT. Encoded protein: CATRGVEGTGELFF.

In this sample, this clonotype turned up a few times. With a much larger clone just one base away, this may be a read error. The chain recombines TRBV20-1 with TRBJ2-5; the D gene is possibly TRBD1 (6 bases). Germline values: CDR1 DFQATT, CDR2 SNEGSKA (reference sequence). The CDR3 is made up of 12 amino acids. The CDR3 reads CGAPQGQETQYF. Here the CDR3 DNA reads TGCGGTGCTCCACAGGGTCAAGAGACCCAGTACTTC.

The chain has TRBV20-1 and TRBJ1-1; possible D gene TRBD1, 5 bases. This CDR3 region has 14 residues. CDR1 is DFQATT, CDR2 SNEGSKA, per germline (reference sequence). V lost 6 bases and J lost 3, with 17 bases in between. This CDR3 is CSAQRVRGYTEAFF. CDR3 nucleotides: TGCAGTGCCCAGCGGGTGAGGGGTTACACTGAAGCTTTCTTT.

In its sample, this clonotype was seen a few times. V is TRBV10-3 and J is TRBJ2-3, with D possibly matching TRBD2 (6 bases). The V and J ends lost 7 bases and 5 bases respectively, with 13 bases between them. Per germline, CDR1 ENHRY and CDR2 SYGVKD. This CDR3 region has 13 residues. CDR3: CAINVQEGDTQYF. The CDR3 DNA is TGTGCCATCAATGTTCAGGAGGGAGATACGCAGTATTTT.